The 31 T cell receptor beta chains listed next were all sequenced from one sample in a study of identical twins. TCRdb fed the 5' RACE reads into MiXCR, producing one record per CDR3 protein. The table lists 250,000 to 350,000 distinct CDR3 sequences, more than 6.5% of them singletons. This sample also appeared in a second study, on yellow fever vaccine responses in identical twins.

The sample consisted of memory (CD45RO+) T cells sorted from blood. These receptor sequences come from a woman aged 18-35 years in good health.

The chain joins TRBV4-1 to TRBJ2-3; no reliable D call. The CDR3 length is 13 residues. V lost 0 bases, J lost 8 bases, and 9 bases lay in between. CDR1 and CDR2 (germline): MGHRA, YSYEKL. Written as DNA, the CDR3 is TGCGCCAGCAGCCAAGACGCGTGGGGTACGCAGTATTTT. This sequence encodes CASSQDAWGTQYF.

The chain employs TRBV6-5 and TRBJ1-1, with D possibly TRBD1 on 6 matching bases. V lost 3 bases and J 4 bases, leaving 15 bases between the germline ends. The CDR3 runs to 15 residues. Germline assignment: CDR1 MNHEY and CDR2 SVGAGI. The CDR3 protein is CASSYGTQWTTEAFF. The CDR3 DNA sequence: TGTGCCAGCAGTTATGGGACACAGTGGACCACTGAAGCTTTCTTT.

V and J are TRBV6-2 or TRBV6-3 and TRBJ2-1, with D perhaps assigned TRBD1 or TRBD2 (6 bases each). This CDR3 spans 15 amino acids. The germline gives CDR1 MNHEY, CDR2 SVGEGT. The V gene lost 5 bases and the J gene lost 4 bases, with 15 bases spanning the gap. The DNA of the CDR3 is TGTGCCAGCAGTCCTATAGGAGGGGGGTACAATGAGCAGTTCTTC. Amino acid sequence: CASSPIGGGYNEQFF.

A remark on this clonotype: One base away lies a much larger clone, so this may be a sequencing read error. The J gene is TRBJ2-6, the V gene TRBV28, with D hard to call. Germline lookup yields CDR1 MDHEN and CDR2 SYDVKM. The V and J ends lost 3 bases and 2 bases respectively, with 8 bases between them. The length of the CDR3 is 15 residues. CDR3 amino acids: CASSFTGPGANVLTF. Here the CDR3 DNA reads TGTGCCAGCAGTTTCACGGGCCCTGGGGCCAACGTCCTGACTTTC.

This clonotype has just a few counts. The CDR3 region is CASSRDGTGAEKLFF. In DNA, the CDR3 is TGCGCCAGCAGCCGAGACGGGACAGGGGCTGAAAAACTGTTTTTT. The chain joins TRBV4-1 to TRBJ1-4; 10 nucleotides line up with TRBD1. The length of the CDR3 is 15 residues. With 4 bases clipped from V and 7 bases from J, the junction kept 6 bases outside the gene matches. Looked up from germline, CDR1 is MGHRA and CDR2 is YSYEKL.

The chain combines TRBV24-1 with TRBJ2-2; 8 positions agree with TRBD1. Germline assignment: CDR1 KGHDR and CDR2 SFDVKD. The V and J ends lost 7 bases and 3 bases, in that order; junction bases with no gene match: 3. CDR3 length equals 14 residues. Here the CDR3 DNA reads TGTGCCACCAGCCTGACAGGGGACACCGGGGAGCTGTTTTTT. This gives the protein CATSLTGDTGELFF.

This clonotype showed up just a few times. The V and J genes are TRBV5-4 and TRBJ1-2, with 9 bases aligning to TRBD1. Germline V gene lookup returns CDR1 SGHNT and CDR2 YYREEE (reference sequence). Germline trimming cut 4 bases from V and 4 bases from J; bases unmatched to any gene: 8. The CDR3 sequence is 15 residues long. CDR3: CASSGIGTGLYGYTF. CDR3 bases: TGTGCCAGCAGCGGAATTGGGACAGGGCTCTATGGCTACACCTTC. Full variable domain (rest looked up from reference TRBV5-4 and TRBJ1-2): ETGVTQSPTHLIKTRGQQVTLRCSSQSGHNTVSWYQQALGQGPQFIFQYYREEENGRGNFPPRFSGLQFPNYSSELNVNALELDDSALYLCASSGIGTGLYGYTFGSGTRLTVV.

This clonotype was seen ten or more times. V and J are TRBV11-3 and TRBJ1-2; 11 bases match TRBD1. The V and J ends lost 4 bases and 10 bases, in that order; junction bases with no gene match: 8. The CDR3 covers 14 residues. Germline V lookup: CDR1 SGHNT, CDR2 YENEEA. The CDR3 DNA is TGTGCCAGCAGCTCGGGCCCGGGACAGGGGGACTACACCTTC. Protein sequence: CASSSGPGQGDYTF.

The chain combines TRBV10-2 with TRBJ1-2, with D tentatively TRBD1 (5 bases). CDR1 and CDR2 from the germline V gene are WSHSY and SAAADI. CDR3 size: 13 residues. V was shortened by 1 base and J by 4 bases, with 7 bases between the two germline ends. The CDR3 spells CASSEWQGYGYTF. CDR3 sequence (DNA): TGCGCCAGCAGTGAGTGGCAGGGCTATGGCTACACCTTC.

Ten or more counts support this clonotype. The chain links TRBV6-1 to TRBJ1-6, with D unclear. The V end was cut by 6 bases, the J end by 0 bases, with 9 bases between. CDR3 length equals 15 residues. Germline V gene data show CDR1 as MNHNS and CDR2 as SASEGT. Here the CDR3 reads CASRTGSSYNSPLHF. The CDR3 nucleotides are TGTGCCAGCAGGACGGGTAGCTCCTATAATTCACCCCTCCACTTT.

There are a few counts of this clonotype. The chain employs TRBV6-1 and TRBJ2-1; 9 bases fit TRBD1. V shed 5 bases, J shed 2 bases, and the junction held 7 bases outside the gene matches. The CDR3 has 16 residues. Germline values: CDR1 MNHNS, CDR2 SASEGT. For the CDR3, the DNA is TGTGCCAGCAGTCGGACAGGGGTTGGCCCCTACAATGAGCAGTTCTTC. Translated, it gives CASSRTGVGPYNEQFF.

The CDR3 spells CSAMANTGELFF. CDR3 nucleotides: TGCAGTGCTATGGCGAACACCGGGGAGCTGTTTTTT. The chain combines TRBV20-1 with TRBJ2-2; D is undetermined. The CDR3 is 12 residues long. Germline CDR1 DFQATT, CDR2 SNEGSKA (reference sequence). V lost 4 bases to trimming and J lost 0 bases, with 3 bases between them.

The table lists this clonotype with a few counts. This chain uses TRBV6-5 with TRBJ1-2; tentatively, D is TRBD1 (5 bases). CDR1 is MNHEY and CDR2 is SVGAGI in the germline V gene. This CDR3 comprises 13 residues. V lost 7 bases and J 5 bases, leaving 14 bases between the germline ends. For the CDR3, the DNA is TGTGCCAGCATGTTGACAGAGCAATATGGCTACACCTTC. Its protein is CASMLTEQYGYTF.

This clonotype was counted ten times or more. This chain links TRBV5-1 with TRBJ2-4, with no clear D. Germline lookup yields CDR1 SGHRS and CDR2 YFSETQ. With 0 bases removed from V and 2 bases from J, the gap between germline ends came to 15 bases. The CDR3 length is 17 residues. The CDR3 DNA sequence: TGCGCCAGCAGCTTGGACGTCGCAACCGTCACCAAAAACATTCAGTACTTC. It yields the protein CASSLDVATVTKNIQYF.

This clonotype has at least ten counts. In DNA, the CDR3 is TGTGCCAGCAGTTCTCCCGGGACACTCCACTACGAGCAGTACTTC. This sequence encodes CASSSPGTLHYEQYF. The chain has TRBV28 and TRBJ2-7; TRBD1 is a possible D gene (6 bases). The CDR3 loop spans 15 amino acids. Deletions cut 4 bases from V and 3 bases from J, with 16 bases between. Per the germline V gene, CDR1 is MDHEN and CDR2 is SYDVKM.

Turning to this clonotype: Sequence at one end of the junction differs from germline and may be a read error. The chain recombines TRBV5-5 with TRBJ2-5; D gene uncertain. The CDR3 covers 14 residues. The germline CDR1 and CDR2 sequences are SGHKS and YYEKEE (reference sequence). DNA for the CDR3: TGTGCCAGCAGCTTGGTGGACGGTCAAGGGACCCAGTACTTC. This translates into CASSLVDGQGTQYF.

The chain carries TRBV25-1 and TRBJ2-3; TRBD2 matches 14 bases. Germline loops: CDR1 MGHDK, CDR2 SYGVNS. The CDR3 runs 20 residues. V shed 2 bases, J shed 0 bases, and the junction held 10 bases outside the gene matches. As DNA, the CDR3 is TGTGCCAGCAGTGAACCGGGACTAGCGGGAGTAGATCCGAGCACAGATACGCAGTATTTT. This translates into CASSEPGLAGVDPSTDTQYF.

This clonotype appeared a few times. The V gene is TRBV20-1, the J gene TRBJ2-1; D is unresolved. Germline assignment: CDR1 DFQATT and CDR2 SNEGSKA (reference sequence). V lost 5 bases, J lost 5 bases, and 16 bases lay in between. This CDR3 is 14 amino acids long. Here the CDR3 DNA reads TGCAGTGCTGACGGACGCAAGGTTAACAATGAGCAGTTCTTC. Protein product: CSADGRKVNNEQFF.

This clonotype was detected ten times or more. This chain connects TRBV7-9 to TRBJ2-3, with D unresolved. This CDR3 spans 15 amino acids. V was clipped by 0 bases and J by 2 bases, with 9 bases between them. CDR1 is SEHNR, CDR2 FQNEAQ, per germline (reference sequence). CDR3 loop: CASSLAVGSTDTQYF. The CDR3 region has the DNA TGTGCCAGCAGCTTAGCGGTCGGTTCCACAGATACGCAGTATTTT.

V gene TRBV9 combines with J gene TRBJ2-3, with 7 nucleotides matching TRBD2. The V gene's germline CDR1 is SGDLS and CDR2 YYNGEE. The CDR3 covers 15 residues. Trimming took 3 bases from V and 4 from J; bases not matched to a gene: 8. The CDR3 DNA is TGTGCCAGCAGCGCTGGACTAGGGTCGGCAGATACGCAGTATTTT. Encoded protein: CASSAGLGSADTQYF.

This clonotype has at least ten counts. This chain links TRBV6-1 with TRBJ1-2; weak D call: TRBD1 (5 bases). Trimming pared 5 bases from V and 8 bases from J, leaving 15 bases between. The germline CDR1 and CDR2 sequences are MNHNS and SASEGT. This CDR3 is built from 13 residues. CDR3 coding DNA: TGTGCCAGCAGTCCCACCGGGACGGAAGGCTACACCTTC. Encoded protein: CASSPTGTEGYTF.

This clonotype has ten or more counts. The chain recombines TRBV19 with TRBJ1-5; D is uncertain. CDR1 is LNHDA, CDR2 SQIVND, per germline (reference sequence). The V gene lost 5 bases and the J gene lost 0 bases, with 8 bases spanning the gap. This CDR3 is 14 amino acids long. The CDR3 loop is CASSERHSNQPQHF. The CDR3 DNA is TGTGCCAGTAGTGAACGACATAGCAATCAGCCCCAGCATTTT. The full variable domain, its missing parts supplied by reference TRBV19 and TRBJ1-5, is DGGITQSPKYLFRKEGQNVTLSCEQNLNHDAMYWYRQDPGQGLRLIYYSQIVNDFQKGDIAEGYSVSREKKESFPLTVTSAQKNPTAFYLCASSERHSNQPQHFGDGTRLSIL.

At least ten counts were recorded for this clonotype. This chain connects TRBV7-8 to TRBJ1-1; D ambiguous. Trimming took off 1 base at V and 8 bases at J, with 8 bases between the two ends. The length of the CDR3 is 12 residues. Germline CDR1 and CDR2: SGHVS and FQNEAQ. The CDR3 spells CASSLVGQEAFF. DNA for the CDR3: TGTGCCAGCAGCTTAGTTGGGCAGGAAGCTTTCTTT. Full variable domain (rest looked up from reference TRBV7-8 and TRBJ1-1): GAGVSQSPRYKVAKRGQDVALRCDPISGHVSLFWYQQALGQGPEFLTYFQNEAQLDKSGLPSDRFFAERPEGSVSTLKIQRTQQEDSAVYLCASSLVGQEAFFGQGTRLTVV.

The V gene is TRBV9, the J gene TRBJ2-7; D perhaps matches TRBD1 (5 bases). Looked up from germline, CDR1 is SGDLS and CDR2 is YYNGEE. The CDR3 length is 17 residues. V shed 4 bases and J shed 1 base, with 21 bases lying between them. CDR3 in DNA: TGTGCCAGCAGCAATCAGCTAGACAGACCGCCTTCCTACGAGCAGTACTTC. It encodes CASSNQLDRPPSYEQYF.

The chain joins TRBV3-1 to TRBJ2-3; TRBD2 matches 11 bases. Germline assignment: CDR1 LGHDT and CDR2 YNNKEL (reference sequence). J was trimmed by 3 bases and V by 0 bases; bases with no gene match: 8. The CDR3 is 18 residues long. DNA for the CDR3: TGTGCCAGCAGCCAAGACACCGTACTAGCGGGAGAAACAGATACGCAGTATTTT. Its translation: CASSQDTVLAGETDTQYF.

The chain recombines TRBV2 with TRBJ1-5; no firm D call. Per germline, CDR1 SNHLY and CDR2 FYNNEI. The V end lost 6 bases, the J end lost 0 bases, and 12 bases lay between the germline ends. This CDR3 has 15 amino acids. In nucleotides, the CDR3 is TGTGCCAGCAGGGTAGACCGACTTAGCAATCAGCCCCAGCATTTT. Translating it yields CASRVDRLSNQPQHF.

This clonotype has a handful of counts. The chain carries TRBV6-1 and TRBJ2-7; no reliable D call. Germline V gene lookup returns CDR1 MNHNS and CDR2 SASEGT. V was cut by 3 bases and J by 6 bases, with 12 bases left in between. The CDR3 sequence is 13 residues long. This CDR3 reads CASSDPPLREQYV. Here the CDR3 DNA reads TGTGCCAGCAGTGACCCACCACTACGCGAGCAGTACGTC.

The chain couples TRBV7-8 to TRBJ1-5, with 11 bases identical to TRBD1. The CDR3 spans 15 residues. V lost 5 bases and J lost 5; bases outside the gene matches: 5. Germline V CDR1 and CDR2: SGHVS, FQNEAQ. This CDR3 reads CASSLGQGAYQPQHF. The CDR3 coding sequence is TGTGCCAGCAGCCTTGGACAGGGGGCGTATCAGCCCCAGCATTTT.

This clonotype was observed a few times. The chain joins TRBV20-1 to TRBJ2-7, with D possibly being TRBD1 or TRBD2 (5 bases each). CDR1 is DFQATT and CDR2 is SNEGSKA in the germline V gene (reference sequence). Trimming removed 5 bases from V and 2 bases from J, with 16 bases in between. This CDR3 has 14 amino acids. CDR3 coding DNA: TGCAGTGCTCCACCGGGACGGGTCCCCTACGAGCAGTACTTC. This encodes CSAPPGRVPYEQYF.

The sample holds many counts of this clonotype. The chain combines TRBV12-3 or TRBV12-4 with TRBJ1-3; D ambiguous. This CDR3 is 14 amino acids long. Trimming took 2 bases from V and 6 from J, leaving 11 bases between them. The CDR3 DNA reads TGTGCCAGCAGTTTATACATAGTCGAAAACACCATATATTTT. Translated: CASSLYIVENTIYF.

Many counts were recorded for this clonotype. The gene calls are TRBV5-1 and TRBJ2-7, with D perhaps matching TRBD1 (5 bases). V lost 6 bases to trimming and J lost 0 bases, with 19 bases between them. The germline CDR1 and CDR2 sequences are SGHRS and YFSETQ. The CDR3 totals 16 residues. This chain's CDR3 is CASTSGWRTSSYEQYF. DNA for the CDR3: TGCGCCAGCACCTCTGGGTGGCGGACAAGCTCCTACGAGCAGTACTTC.